Following are 25 T cell receptor beta chains from one sample sequenced in a study of shared clonotypes between healthy human individuals. Assay: immunoSEQ multiplex PCR; the TCRdb copy retains only in-frame clones and omits some. The data contain just over 2,000,000 clones, 85% to 95% of them singletons. What was sequenced was naive CD4+ T cells sorted from blood. Specified subset: CD45RA+ positively selected. These TCRs come from a man aged 18 to 35 in good health.

The chain couples TRBV6-1 to TRBJ1-2; 9 bases match TRBD1. CDR3 length equals 14 residues. With V trimmed by 7 bases and J by 7 bases, 10 bases remained unmatched. Germline CDR1 MNHNS, CDR2 SASEGT. The CDR3 loop reads CASKREQGAFGYTF. Here the CDR3 DNA reads TGTGCCAGCAAACGGGAACAGGGGGCTTTTGGCTACACCTTC.

The chain has TRBV7-9 and TRBJ1-4; D remains ambiguous. CDR3 length: 15 residues. Germline V gives CDR1 SEHNR, CDR2 FQNEAQ (reference sequence). V lost 1 base, J lost 0 bases, and 6 bases lay in between. CDR3 bases: TGTGCCAGCAGCTTAGAGGGCTCAACTAATGAAAAACTGTTTTTT. Protein sequence: CASSLEGSTNEKLFF.

This chain links TRBV6-6 with TRBJ2-3; 9 nucleotides line up with TRBD1. Germline assignment: CDR1 MNHNY and CDR2 SVGAGI (reference sequence). This CDR3 is built from 15 residues. Losses at the gene ends were 4 bases for V and 2 bases for J; bases not matched to a gene: 4. The CDR3 protein is CASSLDRGHTDTQYF. As DNA, the CDR3 is TGTGCCAGCAGTTTGGACAGGGGTCACACAGATACGCAGTATTTT.

The V call is TRBV7-2, the J call TRBJ2-5; D is undetermined. The CDR3 covers 14 residues. Germline V gene data show CDR1 as SGHTA and CDR2 as FQGNSA. V was cut by 2 bases and J by 2 bases, with 9 bases left in between. In DNA, the CDR3 is TGTGCCAGCAGCTTATGGGTCCAACAAGAGACCCAGTACTTC. The encoded protein is CASSLWVQQETQYF.

Turning to this clone: One junction end does not reproduce the germline sequence, and a read error may be involved. This chain uses TRBV6-1 with TRBJ2-7; D remains unclear. Germline CDR1 is MNHNS and CDR2 is SASEGT. This CDR3 has 11 amino acids. As DNA, the CDR3 is TGTGCCAGCAGTGAGGCTCGGCCACAAATCTTC. As protein: CASSEARPQIF.

V gene TRBV6-6 combines with J gene TRBJ1-1, with D hard to call. Germline V CDR1 and CDR2: MNHNY, SVGAGI (reference sequence). The CDR3 runs 14 residues. V lost 2 bases, J lost 1 base, and 8 bases lay in between. The CDR3 protein is CASSYGQTNTEAFF. CDR3 DNA: TGTGCCAGCAGTTACGGGCAGACGAACACTGAAGCTTTCTTT.

The V and J genes are TRBV7-2 and TRBJ1-2; 9 bases are a match to TRBD1. Per the germline V gene, CDR1 is SGHTA and CDR2 is FQGNSA. The CDR3 runs 17 residues. With 0 bases clipped from V and 1 base from J, the junction kept 6 bases outside the gene matches. For the CDR3, the DNA is TGTGCCAGCAGCTTAGCAGGACAGGGGACCTATAACTATGGCTACACCTTC. It yields the protein CASSLAGQGTYNYGYTF.

This chain links TRBV9 with TRBJ2-5; 11 positions agree with TRBD1. The junction had 7 bases not matched to a gene; V was cut back by 4 bases and J by 5 bases. The V gene's germline CDR1 is SGDLS and CDR2 YYNGEE. CDR3 size: 15 residues. DNA of the CDR3: TGTGCCAGCAGCCCCGGGACAGGGGGTCGGGAGACCCAGTACTTC. Its translation: CASSPGTGGRETQYF.

In the case of this clone: Other DNA sequences from this sample encode an identical CDR3 as well. The CDR3 protein is CASSLTGNTGELFF. The CDR3 nucleotides are TGCGCCAGCAGCTTGACAGGGAACACCGGGGAGCTGTTTTTT. The genes are TRBV5-1 and TRBJ2-2; D possibly corresponds to TRBD1 (5 bases). The V end was cut by 1 base, the J end by 1 base, with 5 bases between. The germline V gene has CDR1 SGHRS and CDR2 YFSETQ. The CDR3 covers 14 residues.

This rearrangement joins TRBV5-1 to TRBJ2-1, with D unclear. The germline V and J ends were trimmed by 8 bases and 0 bases, with 12 bases remaining between them. The CDR3 runs to 14 residues. Germline V gene sequence: CDR1 SGHRS, CDR2 YFSETQ. CDR3 amino acids: CASGPDPSYNEQFF. CDR3 DNA sequence: TGCGCCAGTGGGCCGGATCCCTCCTACAATGAGCAGTTCTTC.

This chain uses TRBV10-3 with TRBJ1-4; no firm D call. Deletions cut 7 bases from V and 5 bases from J, with 11 bases between. CDR1 and CDR2 from the germline V gene are ENHRY and SYGVKD. This CDR3 comprises 13 residues. The CDR3, as DNA: TGTGCCATCACGGAAGTCCCGAATGAAAAACTGTTTTTT. Encoded protein: CAITEVPNEKLFF.

This clone turned up a few times. The genes are TRBV18 and TRBJ2-2; 8 bases agree with TRBD2. The trim removed 4 bases at V and 5 bases at J, leaving 18 bases unmatched. Per the germline V gene, CDR1 is KGHSH and CDR2 is LQKENI. This CDR3 has 19 amino acids. The CDR3 loop reads CASSLLLTTSGESTGELFF. The CDR3 nucleotides are TGTGCCAGCTCACTTCTCCTGACCACTAGCGGAGAGAGTACCGGGGAGCTGTTTTTT.

This clone has just a few counts. This CDR3 reads CASSAGQGLYGYTF. Here the CDR3 DNA reads TGTGCCAGCAGCGCGGGACAGGGCCTCTATGGCTACACCTTC. The V gene is TRBV11-2, the J gene TRBJ1-2; 9 bases are shared with TRBD1. Germline trimming cut 5 bases from V and 4 bases from J; bases unmatched to any gene: 5. Germline lookup yields CDR1 SGHAT and CDR2 FQNNGV. The CDR3 runs 14 residues.

This clone was recorded once. The DNA for the CDR3 is TGTGCCAGCAGGCCATCCGGGGGGAGTCAGCCCCAGCATTTT. It codes for CASRPSGGSQPQHF. The chain links TRBV6-5 to TRBJ1-5; weak D call: TRBD1 (5 bases). Trimming pared 6 bases from V and 6 bases from J, leaving 15 bases between. Germline V gene data show CDR1 as MNHEY and CDR2 as SVGAGI. This CDR3 has 14 amino acids.

The V and J genes are TRBV27 and TRBJ2-1, with 10 bases that match TRBD2. Germline values: CDR1 MNHEY, CDR2 SMNVEV (reference sequence). V shed 3 bases, J shed 7 bases, and the junction held 6 bases outside the gene matches. The CDR3 loop spans 15 amino acids. The CDR3, as DNA: TGTGCCAGCAGTTTTCTAGCGGGAGAAAGGAATGAGCAGTTCTTC. This translates into CASSFLAGERNEQFF.

The chain employs TRBV9 and TRBJ2-7; no firm D call. Between the trimmed V and J ends, which lost 4 bases and 1 base, there was a span of 12 bases. The length of the CDR3 is 14 residues. The germline V gene encodes CDR1 SGDLS and CDR2 YYNGEE. The CDR3 DNA is TGTGCCAGCAGCCGAGTCCCGCAGTCCTACGAGCAGTACTTC. The encoded protein is CASSRVPQSYEQYF.

V and J are TRBV6-5 and TRBJ2-7; D perhaps matches TRBD2 (6 bases). Germline loops: CDR1 MNHEY, CDR2 SVGAGI. Between the trimmed V and J ends, which lost 0 bases and 0 bases, there was a span of 12 bases. The CDR3 totals 16 residues. The CDR3 here is CASSYSGAGSSYEQYF. CDR3 bases: TGTGCCAGCAGTTACTCGGGAGCGGGCAGCTCCTACGAGCAGTACTTC.

A note on this clone: Other DNA sequences within the sample encode an identical CDR3. J is TRBJ2-7 and V is TRBV18; 7 nucleotides match TRBD2. Germline assignment: CDR1 KGHSH and CDR2 LQKENI. J was trimmed by 3 bases and V by 3 bases; bases with no gene match: 5. The CDR3 totals 14 residues. Here the CDR3 DNA reads TGTGCCAGCTCACCCCCCGGGACTAACTACGAGCAGTACTTC. Its protein is CASSPPGTNYEQYF.

Regarding this clone: Different DNA sequences within this sample yield the same CDR3. The rearrangement links TRBV9 to TRBJ1-1, with D uncertain. Germline lookup yields CDR1 SGDLS and CDR2 YYNGEE. CDR3 length: 14 amino acids. V lost 0 bases and J lost 0, with 6 bases in between. The CDR3 loop reads CASSVGQLNTEAFF. In DNA, the CDR3 is TGTGCCAGCAGCGTAGGGCAGCTGAACACTGAAGCTTTCTTT.

Turning to this clone: In the same sample, other DNA sequences code for this CDR3. The chain joins TRBV5-1 to TRBJ1-5, with D possibly TRBD1 on 5 matching bases. The CDR3 contains 14 residues. Germline CDR1 is SGHRS and CDR2 is YFSETQ. V was clipped by 2 bases and J by 4 bases, with 10 bases between them. The CDR3 DNA reads TGCGCCAGCAGCTTCGACGGGGGAAATCAGCCCCAGCATTTT. It is translated as CASSFDGGNQPQHF.

V and J are TRBV30 and TRBJ1-5; D remains unclear. The germline V and J ends were trimmed by 0 bases and 9 bases, with 9 bases remaining between them. The germline V gene encodes CDR1 GTSNPN and CDR2 SVGIG (reference sequence). This CDR3 contains 12 residues. In nucleotides, the CDR3 is TGTGCCTGGAGTGTATCGGGATGGCCCCAGCATTTT. It is translated as CAWSVSGWPQHF.

CDR3 residues: CASSRLQSYEQYF. The CDR3 coding sequence is TGTGCCAGCAGTCGGCTCCAATCCTACGAGCAGTACTTC. The chain employs TRBV6-5 and TRBJ2-7, with D hard to call. Germline loops: CDR1 MNHEY, CDR2 SVGAGI. This CDR3 spans 13 amino acids. V gave up 5 bases and J gave up 1 base, with 9 bases separating them.

A remark on this clone: The same CDR3 also results from other DNA sequences found in this sample. The chain combines TRBV9 with TRBJ2-1, with TRBD2 matching 7 bases. After removal of 0 bases from V and 3 bases from J, the junction contained 3 bases not matched to a gene. CDR3 length: 15 residues. Germline-derived CDR1 and CDR2 are SGDLS and YYNGEE. CDR3 in DNA: TGTGCCAGCAGCGTAGGCGGGAGTGGCTACAATGAGCAGTTCTTC. Its translation: CASSVGGSGYNEQFF.

The chain carries TRBV5-3 and TRBJ2-2; 10 nucleotides match TRBD1. TRBV5-3 carries the ORF label, with uncertain function. This CDR3 has 16 amino acids. The junction had 13 bases not matched to a gene; V was cut back by 10 bases and J by 4 bases. CDR3 sequence: CAGPITGTGVTGELFF. For the CDR3, the DNA is TGTGCCGGTCCTATAACCGGGACAGGGGTCACCGGGGAGCTGTTTTTT.

Only one count was recorded for this clone. The rearrangement links TRBV2 to TRBJ2-3; TRBD1 aligns across 7 bases. Germline CDR1 is SNHLY and CDR2 is FYNNEI. CDR3 length: 13 residues. J was trimmed by 6 bases and V by 6 bases; bases with no gene match: 6. This chain's CDR3 is CASRTDRVDTQYF. CDR3 DNA: TGTGCCAGCAGAACCGACAGGGTGGATACGCAGTATTTT.